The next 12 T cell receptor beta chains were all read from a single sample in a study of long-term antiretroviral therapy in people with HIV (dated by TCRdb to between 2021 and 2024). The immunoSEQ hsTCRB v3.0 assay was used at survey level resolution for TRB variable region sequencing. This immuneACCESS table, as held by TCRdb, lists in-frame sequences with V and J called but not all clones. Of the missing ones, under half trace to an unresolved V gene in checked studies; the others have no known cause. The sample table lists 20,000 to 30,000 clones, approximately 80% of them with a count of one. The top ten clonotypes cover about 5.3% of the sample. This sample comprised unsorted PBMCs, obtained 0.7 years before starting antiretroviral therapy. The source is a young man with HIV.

CDR3 sequence reads: CASSPHLAGVLNEQFF. The CDR3 region has the DNA TGCGCCAGCAGCCCCCACCTAGCGGGAGTTCTCAATGAGCAGTTCTTC. V usage is TRBV5-1 and J usage is TRBJ2-1; 10 nucleotides line up with TRBD2. The length of the CDR3 is 16 residues. With 4 bases clipped from V and 6 bases from J, the junction kept 10 bases outside the gene matches. Germline V gene data show CDR1 as SGHRS and CDR2 as YFSETQ.

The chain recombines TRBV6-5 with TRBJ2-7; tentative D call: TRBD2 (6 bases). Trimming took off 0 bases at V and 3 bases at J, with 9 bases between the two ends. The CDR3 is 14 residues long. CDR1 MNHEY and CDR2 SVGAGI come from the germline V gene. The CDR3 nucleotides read TGTGCCAGCAGTTACTCGGCCGGGGGCTACGAGCAGTACTTC. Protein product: CASSYSAGGYEQYF.

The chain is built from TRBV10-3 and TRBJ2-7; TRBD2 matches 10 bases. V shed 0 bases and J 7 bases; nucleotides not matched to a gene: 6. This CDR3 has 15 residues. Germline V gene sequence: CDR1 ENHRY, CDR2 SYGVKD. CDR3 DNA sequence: TGTGCCATCAGTGAGTCAGTAGCGGGAGGCGGTGAGCAGTACTTC. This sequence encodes CAISESVAGGGEQYF.

The CDR3 is CASSQEMTVQYF. CDR3 nucleotides: TGTGCCAGCAGCCAAGAGATGACCGTGCAGTACTTC. The chain has TRBV14 and TRBJ2-7; D unclear. V shed 0 bases and J shed 9 bases, with 9 bases lying between them. The CDR3 has 12 amino acids. The germline CDR1 and CDR2 sequences are SGHDN and FVKESK.

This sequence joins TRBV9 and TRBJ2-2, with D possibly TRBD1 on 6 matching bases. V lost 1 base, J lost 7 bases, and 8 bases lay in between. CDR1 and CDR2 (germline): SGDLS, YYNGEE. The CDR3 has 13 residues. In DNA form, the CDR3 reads TGTGCCAGCAGCGTAAGGGGGATCGGGGAGCTGTTTTTT. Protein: CASSVRGIGELFF.

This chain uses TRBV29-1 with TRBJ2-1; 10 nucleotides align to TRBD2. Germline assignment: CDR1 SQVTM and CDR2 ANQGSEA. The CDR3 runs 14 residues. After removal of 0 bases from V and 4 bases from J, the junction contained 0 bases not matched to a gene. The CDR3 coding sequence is TGCAGCGTTGAAGATAGCGGGGGGTACAATGAGCAGTTCTTC. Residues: CSVEDSGGYNEQFF.

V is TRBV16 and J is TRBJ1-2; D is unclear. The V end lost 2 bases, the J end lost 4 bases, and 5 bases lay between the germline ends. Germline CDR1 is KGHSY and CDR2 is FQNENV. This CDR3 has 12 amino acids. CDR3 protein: CASSQDIYGYTF. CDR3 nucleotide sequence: TGTGCCAGCAGCCAAGACATCTATGGCTACACCTTC. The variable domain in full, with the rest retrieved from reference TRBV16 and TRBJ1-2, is GEEVAQTPKHLVRGEGQKAKLYCAPIKGHSYVFWYQQVLKNEFKFLISFQNENVFDETGMPKERFSAKCLPNSPCSLEIQATKLEDSAVYFCASSQDIYGYTFGSGTRLTVV.

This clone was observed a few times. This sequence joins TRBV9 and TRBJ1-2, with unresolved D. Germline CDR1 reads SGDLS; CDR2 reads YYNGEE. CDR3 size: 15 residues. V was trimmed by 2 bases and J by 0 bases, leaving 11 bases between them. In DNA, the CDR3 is TGTGCCAGCAGCGTCGACGGTTCCACTAACTATGGCTACACCTTC. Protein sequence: CASSVDGSTNYGYTF.

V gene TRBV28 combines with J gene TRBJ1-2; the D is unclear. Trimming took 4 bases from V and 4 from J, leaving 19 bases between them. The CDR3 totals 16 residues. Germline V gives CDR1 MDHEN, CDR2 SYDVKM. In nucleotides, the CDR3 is TGTGCCAGCAGTTACCCAACCTGGGCAGGTTCCTATGGCTACACCTTC. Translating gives CASSYPTWAGSYGYTF.

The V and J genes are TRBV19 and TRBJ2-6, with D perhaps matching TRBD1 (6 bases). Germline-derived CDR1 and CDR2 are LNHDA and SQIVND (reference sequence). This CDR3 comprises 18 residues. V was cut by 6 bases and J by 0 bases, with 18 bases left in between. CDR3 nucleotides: TGTGCCAGTAGCCCAGACAGGTTTGGGAGCTCTGGGGCCAACGTCCTGACTTTC. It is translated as CASSPDRFGSSGANVLTF.

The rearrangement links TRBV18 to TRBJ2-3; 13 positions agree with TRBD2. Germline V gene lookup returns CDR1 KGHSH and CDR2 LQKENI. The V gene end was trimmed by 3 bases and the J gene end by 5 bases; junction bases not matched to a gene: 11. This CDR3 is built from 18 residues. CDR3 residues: CASSPFWTSGSNRDTQYF. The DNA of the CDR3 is TGTGCCAGCTCACCCTTCTGGACTAGCGGGAGTAATAGAGATACGCAGTATTTT.

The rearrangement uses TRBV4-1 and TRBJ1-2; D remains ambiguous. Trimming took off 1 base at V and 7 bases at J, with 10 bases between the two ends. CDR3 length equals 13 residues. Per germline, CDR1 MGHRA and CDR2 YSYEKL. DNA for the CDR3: TGCGCCAGCAGCCAAGGGGCAGCAAGTGGCTACACCTTC. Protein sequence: CASSQGAASGYTF.